The 19 T cell receptor beta chains reported below all come from one sample, sequenced in a study of cytomegalovirus exposure and HLA in healthy donors (dated by TCRdb to the late 2010s). Libraries were made using the immunoSEQ multiplex PCR assay. For the multiplex PCR, a mixture combining 60 forward primers for TCR Vbeta segments and 13 reverse primers for TCR Jbeta segments was used. Entries here come from immuneACCESS through TCRdb and include only in-frame sequences with V and J called. Some clones fail to appear in such tables; in the studies checked, an unresolved V gene covers under half of the shortfall, and the cause of the remainder is unknown. Within this sample are about 150,000 clones, with around 75% of them counted one time only. The ten largest clones capture over 1.1% of the sample. The sample was PBMCs. These TCRs come from a man younger than 35 in good health and CMV-seronegative.

The J gene is TRBJ2-7, the V gene TRBV19; 7 nucleotides line up with TRBD1. Germline CDR1 reads LNHDA; CDR2 reads SQIVND (reference sequence). This CDR3 contains 15 residues. V shed 7 bases, J shed 1 base, and the junction held 10 bases outside the gene matches. Here the CDR3 DNA reads TGTGCCAGTACCCAGGGGTCCAGGGGGTCCTACGAGCAGTACTTC. Protein product: CASTQGSRGSYEQYF. Full variable domain (outside the CDR3, taken from reference TRBV19 and TRBJ2-7): DGGITQSPKYLFRKEGQNVTLSCEQNLNHDAMYWYRQDPGQGLRLIYYSQIVNDFQKGDIAEGYSVSREKKESFPLTVTSAQKNPTAFYLCASTQGSRGSYEQYFGPGTRLTVT.

This chain uses TRBV19 with TRBJ2-5; TRBD1 matches 9 bases. CDR1 is LNHDA and CDR2 is SQIVND in the germline V gene (reference sequence). V was pared by 8 bases and J by 5 bases, with 6 bases of the junction left unmatched. The CDR3 has 13 amino acids. Written as DNA, the CDR3 is TGTGCCAGTGGACGACAGGGGGGGGAGACCCAGTACTTC. It encodes CASGRQGGETQYF.

CDR3 nucleotides: TGTGCCAGCAGCTTAGGTCCCCGCGGTTCGCAGTATTTT. Protein sequence: CASSLGPRGSQYF. The rearrangement links TRBV7-6 to TRBJ2-3; D uncertain. CDR1 is SGHVS, CDR2 FNYEAQ, per germline. The CDR3 length is 13 residues. V was shortened by 1 base and J by 10 bases, with 12 bases between the two germline ends.

This chain joins TRBV4-3 and TRBJ2-2, with 8 bases matching TRBD2. V dropped 4 bases and J dropped 0; count of bases not matched to a gene: 4. Germline CDR1 and CDR2: LGHNA and YSLEER. The CDR3 is 16 amino acids. Written as DNA, the CDR3 is TGCGCCAGCAGCCTGGAAGCGGGAGCGAACACCGGGGAGCTGTTTTTT. Amino acids: CASSLEAGANTGELFF.

The gene calls are TRBV6-1 and TRBJ2-1; no clear D. From germline, CDR1 is MNHNS and CDR2 SASEGT. The CDR3 has 10 residues. V gave up 7 bases and J gave up 8 bases, with 6 bases separating them. The CDR3 region is CASIQDEQFF. For the CDR3, the DNA is TGTGCCAGCATCCAGGATGAGCAGTTCTTC.

This chain links TRBV19 with TRBJ2-1; 7 nucleotides match TRBD1. Germline loops: CDR1 LNHDA, CDR2 SQIVND (reference sequence). The J segment lost 8 bases and the V segment lost 4 bases, leaving 20 bases of the junction unmatched. The CDR3 has 18 amino acids. The CDR3 coding sequence is TGTGCCAGTAGTACTACCCACCCCCCCCGGACAGGAAGGGATGAGCAGTTCTTC. Translating gives CASSTTHPPRTGRDEQFF.

V is TRBV5-4 and J is TRBJ2-7; the match to TRBD2 covers 9 bases. The V gene end was trimmed by 6 bases and the J gene end by 6 bases; junction bases not matched to a gene: 7. CDR3 length: 13 amino acids. Germline V lookup: CDR1 SGHNT, CDR2 YYREEE (reference sequence). The CDR3, as DNA: TGTGCCAGCATGCGTGGGCGGGAGGGCGAGCAGTACTTC. This translates into CASMRGREGEQYF.

This clone has more than one count but fewer than ten. The CDR3 is CASSDPGLGQPQHF. CDR3 in DNA: TGTGCCAGCAGTGATCCAGGGCTTGGACAGCCCCAGCATTTT. The J gene is TRBJ1-5, the V gene TRBV25-1, with D possibly TRBD1 on 5 matching bases. The CDR3 consists of 14 residues. Looked up from germline, CDR1 is MGHDK and CDR2 is SYGVNS. V was clipped by 3 bases and J by 7 bases, with 13 bases between them. Full variable domain (remainder filled in from reference TRBV25-1 and TRBJ1-5): EADIYQTPRYLVIGTGKKITLECSQTMGHDKMYWYQQDPGMELHLIHYSYGVNSTEKGDLSSESTVSRIRTEHFPLTLESARPSHTSQYLCASSDPGLGQPQHFGDGTRLSIL.

The rearrangement uses TRBV19 and TRBJ2-7, with 8 bases aligning to TRBD1. The germline V gene encodes CDR1 LNHDA and CDR2 SQIVND (reference sequence). The CDR3 has 14 amino acids. The V gene end was trimmed by 4 bases and the J gene end by 7 bases; junction bases not matched to a gene: 9. CDR3 DNA: TGTGCCAGTAGTAAACGGACAGGGTCGTGGGAGCAGTACTTC. It encodes CASSKRTGSWEQYF.

The rearrangement joins TRBV6-1 to TRBJ1-5; the match to TRBD1 covers 8 bases. Trimming at V came to 4 bases and at J to 7 bases, leaving 6 bases not matched to a gene. The CDR3 extends over 14 amino acids. CDR1 MNHNS and CDR2 SASEGT come from the germline V gene. CDR3 nucleotides: TGTGCCAGCAGTGCGACAGGGGAGAACCAGCCCCAGCATTTT. Protein product: CASSATGENQPQHF.

This clone was seen more than once but under ten times. The V call is TRBV27, the J call TRBJ2-7; D remains unclear. The germline V gene has CDR1 MNHEY and CDR2 SMNVEV (reference sequence). The ends were cut back, 3 bases at V and 5 bases at J, with 11 bases in the middle. The CDR3 has 13 residues. The CDR3: CASSFARSHEQYF. CDR3 DNA: TGTGCCAGCAGTTTCGCCCGGAGCCACGAGCAGTACTTC.

J is TRBJ1-5 and V is TRBV5-8; D gene unclear. The CDR3 loop spans 12 amino acids. From germline, CDR1 is SGHTS and CDR2 YDEGEE. Trimming cost V 3 bases and J 12 bases, with 13 bases left between them. CDR3 sequence reads: CASSSLGRLQHF. Written as DNA, the CDR3 is TGTGCCAGCAGCTCCCTAGGTAGGCTCCAGCATTTT.

This clone turned up a few times. The chain combines TRBV6-5 with TRBJ2-7; 11 nucleotides line up with TRBD2. The germline CDR1 and CDR2 sequences are MNHEY and SVGAGI. The V segment lost 6 bases and the J segment 2 bases; nucleotides outside the gene matches: 6. The CDR3 loop spans 15 amino acids. The CDR3 sequence: CASRPHSGRAYEQYF. The CDR3 DNA follows: TGTGCCAGCAGACCCCATAGCGGGAGGGCCTACGAGCAGTACTTC.

The V call is TRBV4-1, the J call TRBJ2-5; 7 positions match TRBD2. Losses at the gene ends were 0 bases for V and 4 bases for J; bases not matched to a gene: 5. The CDR3 runs to 15 residues. The germline V gene has CDR1 MGHRA and CDR2 YSYEKL. The CDR3 nucleotides read TGCGCCAGCAGCCAAGACCCAGGCGGGGGAGAGACCCAGTACTTC. Translated, it gives CASSQDPGGGETQYF.

The chain is built from TRBV11-2 and TRBJ1-5; no reliable D call. V was clipped by 2 bases and J by 5 bases, with 7 bases between them. The CDR3 spans 13 residues. Germline V gene sequence: CDR1 SGHAT, CDR2 FQNNGV. CDR3 sequence reads: CASSLSQDQPQHF. DNA of the CDR3: TGTGCCAGCAGCTTAAGCCAGGATCAGCCCCAGCATTTT.

This clone was counted once. The CDR3 loop is CASRLGQGNQPQHF. CDR3 nucleotides: TGTGCCAGCAGGCTCGGACAGGGCAATCAGCCCCAGCATTTT. The rearrangement links TRBV2 to TRBJ1-5; TRBD1 matches 7 bases. The V gene end was trimmed by 6 bases and the J gene end by 2 bases; junction bases not matched to a gene: 4. The germline gives CDR1 SNHLY, CDR2 FYNNEI. CDR3 length equals 14 residues.

This clone was found a few times. The chain employs TRBV19 and TRBJ1-5, with D possibly matching TRBD1 (5 bases). The germline V gene has CDR1 LNHDA and CDR2 SQIVND (reference sequence). There are 17 residues in the CDR3. V shed 5 bases and J shed 2 bases, with 19 bases lying between them. CDR3 sequence: CASSLQLWGVGNQPQHF. In DNA, the CDR3 is TGTGCCAGTAGTCTTCAGCTCTGGGGGGTAGGCAATCAGCCCCAGCATTTT.

The J gene is TRBJ2-7, the V gene TRBV18, with D tentatively TRBD2 (6 bases). Per germline, CDR1 KGHSH and CDR2 LQKENI. Trimming took 3 bases from V and 5 from J, leaving 8 bases between them. CDR3 length: 12 residues. Here the CDR3 reads CASSPGGDEQYF. The DNA for the CDR3 is TGTGCCAGCTCACCGGGGGGAGACGAGCAGTACTTC.

This rearrangement joins TRBV6-5 to TRBJ2-7; 12 nucleotides line up with TRBD2. The CDR3 is 15 residues long. With 4 bases clipped from V and 5 bases from J, the junction kept 6 bases outside the gene matches. The germline gives CDR1 MNHEY, CDR2 SVGAGI. CDR3 amino acids: CASSLLAGGGNEQYF. Written as DNA, the CDR3 is TGTGCCAGCAGTTTACTAGCGGGAGGAGGGAACGAGCAGTACTTC.